This TCR beta chain was captured in a study of T-cell memory formation after mild COVID-19. On the study more broadly: Most TCR clusters belonged to a single donor.

The CDR3 is 14 residues long. Germline CDR1 reads DFQATT; CDR2 reads SNEGSKA (reference sequence). V lost 1 base, J lost 0 bases, and 7 bases lay in between. With constant-segment primers, 5'RACE yielded cDNA libraries of TCR alpha and TCR beta that carried sample barcodes and UMIs. A single record per CDR3 protein comes from TCRdb applying MiXCR to the 5' RACE reads. The sample lists 300,000 to 400,000 distinct CDR3 sequences, 10% to 15% occurring once. This clonotype was picked up a small number of times. The V gene is TRBV20-1, the J gene TRBJ2-4; TRBD1 or TRBD2 may be the D gene (5 bases each). The sequence was obtained from a man between 18 and 29 years old who had mild COVID-19 (a few samples of this study predate the infection). Cell type and time point are not known. The material sequenced was PBMCs or a T cell subset sorted from them (not recorded which). The CDR3 coding sequence is TGCAGTGCTAGAGCCGGGACAGCCAAAAACATTCAGTACTTC. Translation: CSARAGTAKNIQYF.